Following are 4 T cell receptor beta chains from one sample sequenced in a study of T cells in Graves' hyperthyroidism and ophthalmopathy. Amplification targeted TCR beta CDR3 regions from RNA transcripts. The HTBI primer set drove a first-round RT-PCR of the TCR CDR3. Via MiXCR, TCRdb re-called the multiplex PCR reads, giving one row per CDR3 protein. The sample records around 600,000 distinct CDR3 sequences, 12% to 15% being singletons. Sequencing was carried out using blood. These TCRs come from a woman aged 18-29 years with Graves' ophthalmopathy.

In its sample, this clonotype was seen a few times. The V and J genes are TRBV6-1 and TRBJ2-7; D call uncertain. V was trimmed by 7 bases and J by 7 bases, leaving 17 bases between them. The CDR3 runs 13 residues. CDR1 is MNHNS and CDR2 is SASEGT in the germline V gene. CDR3 sequence reads: CASMKRTLMEQYF. The DNA for the CDR3 is TGTGCCAGCATGAAGCGTACCTTAATGGAGCAGTACTTC.

This clonotype was found many times. This chain connects TRBV5-1 to TRBJ2-3; D is possibly TRBD1 (5 bases). This CDR3 has 14 amino acids. The germline V gene has CDR1 SGHRS and CDR2 YFSETQ. V lost 0 bases and J lost 3, with 8 bases in between. The CDR3 reads CASSLEQVTDTQYF. In DNA form, the CDR3 reads TGCGCCAGCAGCTTGGAACAGGTAACAGATACGCAGTATTTT. The full variable domain, with the rest looked up from reference TRBV5-1 and TRBJ2-3, is KAGVTQTPRYLIKTRGQQVTLSCSPISGHRSVSWYQQTPGQGLQFLFEYFSETQRNKGNFPGRFSGRQFSNSRSEMNVSTLELGDSALYLCASSLEQVTDTQYFGPGTRLTVL.

Ten or more counts support this clonotype. The rearrangement joins TRBV27 to TRBJ2-1; unclear D gene. Deletions cut 5 bases from V and 7 bases from J, with 12 bases between. The CDR3 length is 13 residues. CDR1 is MNHEY, CDR2 SMNVEV, per germline (reference sequence). CDR3 amino acids: CASSQSLGNEQFF. Written as DNA, the CDR3 is TGTGCCAGCAGTCAATCCTTAGGGAATGAGCAGTTCTTC.

J is TRBJ2-3 and V is TRBV12-3 or TRBV12-4; 16 bases line up with TRBD2. The CDR3 runs to 21 residues. Trimming cost V 2 bases and J 6 bases; bases outside gene matches: 17. The CDR3 DNA reads as TGTGCCAGCAGTTTAAGCTCGGGACTAGCGGGAGGGCCTTGGACGGGGGATACGCAGTATTTT. Its translation is CASSLSSGLAGGPWTGDTQYF.